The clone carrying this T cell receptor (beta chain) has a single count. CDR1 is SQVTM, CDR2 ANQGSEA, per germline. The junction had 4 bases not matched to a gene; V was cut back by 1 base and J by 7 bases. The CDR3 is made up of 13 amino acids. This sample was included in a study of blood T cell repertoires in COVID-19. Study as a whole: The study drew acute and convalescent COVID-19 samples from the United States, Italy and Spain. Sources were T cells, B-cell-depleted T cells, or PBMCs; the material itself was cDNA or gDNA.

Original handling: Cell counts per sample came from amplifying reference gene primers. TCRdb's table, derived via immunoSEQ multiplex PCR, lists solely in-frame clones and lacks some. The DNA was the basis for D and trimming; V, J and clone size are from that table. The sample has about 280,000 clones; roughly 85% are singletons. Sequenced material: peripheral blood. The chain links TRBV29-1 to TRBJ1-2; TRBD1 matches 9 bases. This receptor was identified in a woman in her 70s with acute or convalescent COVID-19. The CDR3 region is CSVEVGQGGGYTF. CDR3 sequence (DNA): TGCAGCGTTGAAGTGGGACAGGGAGGTGGCTACACCTTC.